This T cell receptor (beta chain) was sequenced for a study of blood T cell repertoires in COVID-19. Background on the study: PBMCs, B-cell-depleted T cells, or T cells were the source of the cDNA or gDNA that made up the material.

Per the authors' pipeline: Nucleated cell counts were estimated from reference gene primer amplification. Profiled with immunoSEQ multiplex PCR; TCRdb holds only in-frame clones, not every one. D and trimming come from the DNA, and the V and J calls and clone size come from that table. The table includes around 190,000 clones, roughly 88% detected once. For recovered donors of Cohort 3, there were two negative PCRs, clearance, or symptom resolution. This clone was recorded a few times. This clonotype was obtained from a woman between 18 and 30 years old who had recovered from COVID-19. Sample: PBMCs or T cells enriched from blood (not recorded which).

The CDR3 is CASSSHRGSFTGNTEAFF. CDR3 DNA: TGTGCCAGCAGTTCCCACCGCGGCTCCTTCACGGGAAACACTGAAGCTTTCTTT. The V call is TRBV28, the J call TRBJ1-1; D is uncertain. V was cut by 4 bases and J by 2 bases, with 23 bases left in between. The germline gives CDR1 MDHEN, CDR2 SYDVKM. The CDR3 contains 18 residues.